The rows below give T cell receptor beta chains drawn from one sample of a study of cytomegalovirus exposure and HLA in healthy donors. The assay was immunoSEQ multiplex PCR, and TCRdb's table has in-frame clones only and misses some. The table has approximately 280,000 clones, roughly 89% seen once. The sequencing sample was made of PBMCs. Receptors originate from a man aged 35-49 years in good health and CMV-seropositive. CDR3s include the opening cysteine and the closing phenylalanine or tryptophan. D genes are given only for firm matches. Not every row has a clone size; where given, it reads once, few, many or a size class.

v_call	d_call	clone_size	j_call	cdr3_nt	cdr3_aa
TRBV7-9	.	.	TRBJ2-3	TGTGCCAGCAGCGAGGTTGGGGGCGGCACAGATACGCAGTATTTT	CASSEVGGGTDTQYF
TRBV16	TRBD2	.	TRBJ2-7	TGTGCCAGCAGCCTAGGGACGGCTAGCGGGAGTGGCCTCTCCTACGAGCAGTACTTC	CASSLGTASGSGLSYEQYF
TRBV4-1	.	.	TRBJ1-1	TGCGCCAGCAGCCAAGTCAAGGGGGACACTGAAGCTTTCTTT	CASSQVKGDTEAFF
TRBV7-8	.	.	TRBJ2-7	TGTGCCAGCAGCTCGGGTAGGGGTGGATTTTACGAGCAGTACTTC	CASSSGRGGFYEQYF
TRBV28	.	.	TRBJ1-1	TGTGCCAGCACCCCCTCCCCCCCTGAAGCTTTCTTT	CASTPSPPEAFF
TRBV28	TRBD1	.	TRBJ2-3	TGTGCCAGCAGTTTCCGGGACAGGGGACCGACAGATACGCAGTATTTT	CASSFRDRGPTDTQYF
TRBV18	TRBD1	.	TRBJ1-3	TGTGCCAGCTCACTCCAGCCGCGGCAGGGGGCTATCTTACTCTCTGGAAACACCATATATTTT	CASSLQPRQGAILLSGNTIYF
TRBV14	TRBD2	.	TRBJ2-1	TGTGCCAGCAGCCAACTGGGACTACAAGACAATGAGCAGTTCTTC	CASSQLGLQDNEQFF
TRBV19	.	.	TRBJ2-1	TGTGCCACCCGCGGAGGGCCCCATGAGCAGTTCTTC	CATRGGPHEQFF
TRBV5-1	TRBD1	.	TRBJ2-1	TGCGCCAGCAGCTTGACAGGGGACGATAATGAGCAGTTCTTC	CASSLTGDDNEQFF
TRBV19	.	.	TRBJ2-6	TGTGCCAGTAGCAAACAGAGCTCTGGGGCCAACGTCCTGACTTTC	CASSKQSSGANVLTF
TRBV5-6	.	few	TRBJ2-2	TGTGCCAGCAGCTTAAAAATCCAGGGGCTCACCGGGGAGCTGTTTTTT	CASSLKIQGLTGELFF
TRBV27	.	.	TRBJ2-1	TGTGCCAGCAGTTTGGCCCGATTCTACAATGAGCAGTTCTTC	CASSLARFYNEQFF
TRBV19	TRBD1	.	TRBJ2-7	TGTGCCAGTACCCCCGGACAGGGGAACGAGCAGTACTTC	CASTPGQGNEQYF
TRBV7-8	.	few	TRBJ2-7	TGTGCCACTAAGTCTGCCTACGAGCAGTACTTC	CATKSAYEQYF
TRBV7-3	TRBD2	once	TRBJ2-1	TGTGCCAGCAGCCCGGGACTAGCGTCGGCCAATGAGCAGTTCTTC	CASSPGLASANEQFF
TRBV28	.	.	TRBJ1-2	TGTGCCAGCAGTTCCCATACCGGGACACCCAATGGCTACACCTTC	CASSSHTGTPNGYTF
TRBV25-1	.	.	TRBJ1-2	TGTGCCAGCAGTGCTTTTGTTGGCTACACCTTC	CASSAFVGYTF
TRBV5-1	.	.	TRBJ2-2	TGCGCCAGCAGCTCTCTAGGGAACACCGGGGAGCTGTTTTTT	CASSSLGNTGELFF
TRBV4-3	.	.	TRBJ2-3	TGCGCCAGCAGCCAAGATAGGGGCGGCGCAGATACGCAGTATTTT	CASSQDRGGADTQYF
TRBV7-9	TRBD1	.	TRBJ1-2	TGTTCCAGCAGCCCAGGACAGGGGGCGGAACATAACTATGGCTACACCTTC	CSSSPGQGAEHNYGYTF
TRBV2	TRBD1	.	TRBJ2-3	TGTGCCAGCAGTCGGGGGACAGGGGCGGCGACAGATACGCAGTATTTT	CASSRGTGAATDTQYF
TRBV6-5	.	.	TRBJ2-1	TGTGCCAGCAGTTACGGCTTCGAGCAGTTCTTC	CASSYGFEQFF
TRBV29-1	TRBD1	.	TRBJ2-4	TGCAGCGCCTATGGACAGGGTCGGGGAGCCAAAAACATTCAGTACTTC	CSAYGQGRGAKNIQYF
TRBV7-8	.	.	TRBJ2-3	TGTGCCAGCAGCTTAGAGCGGAGCACAGATACGCAGTATTTT	CASSLERSTDTQYF
TRBV10-2	TRBD1	.	TRBJ2-7	TGCGCCAGCAGTGCTCCGGGACAGTATCACGAGCAGTACTTC	CASSAPGQYHEQYF
TRBV7-3	.	.	TRBJ1-2	TGTGCCAGCAGCCCTGGCCCCATGGATGGCTACACCTTC	CASSPGPMDGYTF